This T cell receptor beta chain comes out of a study of blood T cell repertoires in COVID-19. Sequencing was performed with immunoSEQ multiplex PCR; in TCRdb, only in-frame clones are kept and a portion is missing. The sample carries about 480,000 clones, 80% to 90% recorded once. Germline V gene data show CDR1 as MNHEY and CDR2 as SVGAGI. V gave up 6 bases and J gave up 6 bases, with 12 bases separating them. The CDR3 sequence is 14 residues long. The chain has TRBV6-5 and TRBJ1-6; D remains ambiguous. This TCR was recovered from a woman in her sixties or seventies who had recovered from COVID-19. The sequenced material came from PBMCs or T cells enriched from blood (not recorded which). CDR3 loop: CASSFRGSNSPLHF. The CDR3 DNA is TGTGCCAGCAGCTTCCGGGGATCTAATTCACCCCTCCACTTT.